Here is one T cell receptor beta chain with its context. The clone's antigen remains unknown. No qualities accompany the bases; no much larger clone lies one base away. The sample belongs to a study of blood T cell repertoires in COVID-19 (TCRdb year 2020). For the wider study: Samples covering the acute and convalescent phases of COVID-19 were provided by collaborators in the United States, Italy and Spain. The prospective study material was composed of cDNA or gDNA derived from T cells, B-cell-depleted T cells, or PBMCs. Deeply sampled blood TCRbeta repertoires from subjects exposed to, actively infected with, or recovered from COVID-19 were included in the dataset. The repertoires were released in a freely available public database meant as a resource for research on the immune response to SARS-CoV-2. The samples were drawn from the first 160 participants of the ongoing ImmuneRACE study and from some 1,300 subjects provided by 6 global collaborators. A de-identified subject ID, COVID-19 status, age in years and sex were almost always included in the sample metadata. Where HLA class I and class II types were available, the types were taken from metadata supplied by the sample provider, not from assay-based typing. What the study reported, not specific to this receptor: Clinical and demographic metadata were provided uncurated, with the amount varying by source and participant.

TCRbeta CDR3 regions were amplified from genomic DNA by means of the immunoSEQ Assay, a bias-controlled multiplex PCR. The paper's processing steps were these. The number of nucleated cells in each sample was estimated from the amplification of reference gene primers within the assay. To quantify the absolute abundance of each unique TCRbeta CDR3 rearrangement, sequence reads were collapsed and filtered. For each sample, productive Simpson clonality was calculated as the square root of Simpson's diversity index across productive rearrangements. In its TCRdb copy, this immuneACCESS table keeps in-frame sequences only and misses some clones. Where compared with another copy, unresolved V genes explain less than half of these, and the others have no known cause. The DNA was the basis for D and trimming; V, J and clone size are from that table. The sample includes about 29,000 clones, with roughly 84% observed a single time. Of the sample, about 9.8% falls within the top ten clones.

CDR1 and CDR2 are read off the germline V gene as SGHDT and YYEEEE. Compared with germline, V lacks 7 bases and J lacks 3 bases; bases without a gene match: 8. Reading from cysteine to phenylalanine, the CDR3 counts 15 amino acids. Only the CDR3 DNA stays, 45 bases, in frame from base 1. The collaborating institutions used their own protocols to collect whole blood in K2EDTA tubes. Collaborator samples were shipped for TCRbeta analysis as frozen whole blood, isolated PBMCs, or DNA extracted from either sample type. The TCR sequence derives from a man at least 80 years old with active COVID-19. The sample consisted of peripheral blood. This sequence uses TRBV5-6 and TRBJ2-2; a stretch of 8 junction bases matches TRBD1. This receptor carries the CDR3 CASGWTGPDTGELFF. The DNA reads as follows: TGTGCCAGCGGATGGACAGGGCCTGACACCGGGGAGCTGTTTTTT.